The 17 T cell receptor beta chains in this list originate from one sample, sequenced in a study of shared clonotypes between healthy human individuals. The data were produced by immunoSEQ multiplex PCR, yet TCRdb's version contains in-frame clones alone and is incomplete. The sample contains some 2,500,000 clones, roughly 93% of which appear only once. The material sequenced was naive CD4+ T cells from PBMCs. Subset indicated: CD45RA+ positively selected. The receptor source for this set is a man between 18 and 29 years old in good health. Some clones in this sample may be carry-over from other donors' samples.

The V and J genes are TRBV5-6 and TRBJ2-6; a weak D match, TRBD1 (5 bases). Per germline, CDR1 SGHDT and CDR2 YYEEEE. The CDR3 loop spans 16 amino acids. The V end was cut by 4 bases, the J end by 0 bases, with 11 bases between. The CDR3 spells CASSPTGFSGANVLTF. As DNA, the CDR3 is TGTGCCAGCAGCCCTACAGGATTCTCTGGGGCCAACGTCCTGACTTTC.

The rearrangement uses TRBV29-1 and TRBJ1-5, with D maybe TRBD1 (6 bases). The germline V and J ends were trimmed by 6 bases and 4 bases, with 13 bases remaining between them. Germline V gives CDR1 SQVTM, CDR2 ANQGSEA. The CDR3 loop spans 13 amino acids. CDR3 sequence reads: CSVARDTNQPQHF. The CDR3 DNA reads TGCAGCGTCGCCCGGGACACTAATCAGCCCCAGCATTTT. The variable domain in full, with the rest retrieved from reference TRBV29-1 and TRBJ1-5, is SAVISQKPSRDICQRGTSLTIQCQVDSQVTMMFWYRQQPGQSLTLIATANQGSEATYESGFVIDKFPISRPNLTFSTLTVSNMSPEDSSIYLCSVARDTNQPQHFGDGTRLSIL.

The rearrangement links TRBV6-5 to TRBJ2-2; TRBD1 matches at 9 bases. Trimming removed 6 bases from V and 5 bases from J; junction bases left unmatched: 7. Germline V gene lookup returns CDR1 MNHEY and CDR2 SVGAGI. CDR3 length equals 15 residues. The CDR3 here is CASRVGQGRTGELFF. The CDR3 nucleotides read TGTGCCAGCAGGGTCGGACAGGGGAGGACCGGGGAGCTGTTTTTT.

This chain joins TRBV28 and TRBJ2-1; 9 bases align to TRBD2. V was clipped by 5 bases and J by 9 bases; unmatched bases: 11. This CDR3 spans 15 amino acids. Germline V CDR1 and CDR2: MDHEN, SYDVKM. This CDR3 is CASSPGSGRSGEQFF. CDR3 in DNA: TGTGCCAGCAGTCCCGGTAGCGGGAGATCTGGTGAGCAGTTCTTC.

As to this clone: The same CDR3 also results from other DNA sequences found in this sample. V usage is TRBV7-2 and J usage is TRBJ1-2; D gene uncertain. The CDR3 runs to 13 residues. CDR1 is SGHTA, CDR2 FQGNSA, per germline. Trimming shortened V by 1 base and J by 5 bases, and 8 bases separated the two germline ends. The CDR3 is CASSLGPGYGYTF. DNA of the CDR3: TGTGCCAGCAGCTTAGGCCCGGGGTATGGCTACACCTTC.

The V gene is TRBV5-6, the J gene TRBJ2-2; maybe TRBD2 (6 bases). Trimming cost V 4 bases and J 4 bases, with 23 bases left between them. Germline V gene data show CDR1 as SGHDT and CDR2 as YYEEEE. The CDR3 is 18 residues long. CDR3 loop: CASSPNIRGARGTGELFF. The CDR3 DNA reads TGTGCCAGCAGCCCGAATATTCGAGGGGCGCGGGGCACCGGGGAGCTGTTTTTT.

The chain uses TRBV30 and TRBJ1-2; D may be TRBD1 (5 bases). Germline V lookup: CDR1 GTSNPN, CDR2 SVGIG (reference sequence). Trimming took 3 bases from V and 7 from J, leaving 9 bases between them. This CDR3 is 11 amino acids long. CDR3 bases: TGTGCCTGGAGGAGGGGCTCTGGCTACACCTTC. It codes for CAWRRGSGYTF.

The V gene is TRBV5-4, the J gene TRBJ2-3; D remains ambiguous. CDR3 length equals 12 residues. Germline CDR1 and CDR2: SGHNT and YYREEE (reference sequence). The ends were cut back, 4 bases at V and 2 bases at J, with 5 bases in the middle. CDR3 sequence (DNA): TGTGCCAGCAGCAGAGACACAGATACGCAGTATTTT. This sequence encodes CASSRDTDTQYF. Supplemented by reference TRBV5-4 and TRBJ2-3, the full variable domain reads ETGVTQSPTHLIKTRGQQVTLRCSSQSGHNTVSWYQQALGQGPQFIFQYYREEENGRGNFPPRFSGLQFPNYSSELNVNALELDDSALYLCASSRDTDTQYFGPGTRLTVL.

The chain couples TRBV28 to TRBJ2-5, with D possibly matching TRBD1 (6 bases). The CDR3 has 14 residues. From germline, CDR1 is MDHEN and CDR2 SYDVKM. Trimming stripped 5 bases from V and 1 base from J, with 11 bases between. CDR3 sequence: CASSTWTVQETQYF. In nucleotides, the CDR3 is TGTGCCAGCAGTACTTGGACAGTCCAAGAGACCCAGTACTTC. Combining the CDR3 with reference TRBV28 and TRBJ2-5 gives the whole variable domain DVKVTQSSRYLVKRTGEKVFLECVQDMDHENMFWYRQDPGLGLRLIYFSYDVKMKEKGDIPEGYSVSREKKERFSLILESASTNQTSMYLCASSTWTVQETQYFGPGTRLLVL.

V gene TRBV28 combines with J gene TRBJ2-7; a possible D gene is TRBD2 (6 bases). V lost 4 bases, J lost 3 bases, and 16 bases lay in between. This CDR3 has 15 amino acids. The germline V gene encodes CDR1 MDHEN and CDR2 SYDVKM. The CDR3 loop is CASSSPGALLYEQYF. CDR3 sequence (DNA): TGTGCCAGCAGTTCCCCGGGAGCGCTTCTCTACGAGCAGTACTTC.

The V gene is TRBV5-1, the J gene TRBJ2-3, with 8 bases identical to TRBD2. The germline CDR1 and CDR2 sequences are SGHRS and YFSETQ. Trimming cost V 1 base and J 1 base; bases outside gene matches: 2. The CDR3 runs to 15 residues. The CDR3 reads CASSLPREGTDTQYF. The DNA of the CDR3 is TGCGCCAGCAGCTTGCCGCGGGAGGGCACAGATACGCAGTATTTT.

About this clone: This sample also contains other DNA sequences that code for the same CDR3. The V call is TRBV28, the J call TRBJ2-2, with TRBD1 as a possible D gene (6 bases). Trimming shortened V by 5 bases and J by 3 bases, and 10 bases separated the two germline ends. The germline CDR1 and CDR2 sequences are MDHEN and SYDVKM. This CDR3 is 14 amino acids long. This CDR3 reads CASSPGQYTGELFF. The DNA of the CDR3 is TGTGCCAGCAGTCCTGGACAGTACACCGGGGAGCTGTTTTTT.

The J gene is TRBJ2-7, the V gene TRBV30; D not certain. Trimming took off 6 bases at V and 3 bases at J, with 9 bases between the two ends. CDR3 length equals 11 residues. Per germline, CDR1 GTSNPN and CDR2 SVGIG (reference sequence). The CDR3 DNA reads as TGTGCCTGCGCGCCTGACTACGAGCAGTACTTC. As protein: CACAPDYEQYF. The full variable domain, in which reference TRBV30 and TRBJ2-7 provide the parts outside the CDR3, is SQTIHQWPATLVQPVGSPLSLECTVEGTSNPNLYWYRQAAGRGLQLLFYSVGIGQISSEVPQNLSASRPQDRQFILSSKKLLLSDSGFYLCACAPDYEQYFGPGTRLTVT.

This chain links TRBV5-8 with TRBJ2-4; a weak D match, TRBD2 (6 bases). The V end was cut by 4 bases, the J end by 5 bases, with 19 bases between. Looked up from germline, CDR1 is SGHTS and CDR2 is YDEGEE. This CDR3 has 16 amino acids. CDR3 residues: CASSPGLTVGENIQYF. CDR3 nucleotide sequence: TGTGCCAGCAGCCCGGGACTCACCGTGGGGGAAAACATTCAGTACTTC. Variable domain in full (rest from reference TRBV5-8 and TRBJ2-4): EAGVTQSPTHLIKTRGQQATLRCSPISGHTSVYWYQQALGLGLQFLLWYDEGEERNRGNFPPRFSGRQFPNYSSELNVNALELEDSALYLCASSPGLTVGENIQYFGAGTRLSVL.

V is TRBV29-1 and J is TRBJ2-5, with no clear D. V was trimmed by 3 bases and J by 5 bases, leaving 13 bases between them. The germline V gene encodes CDR1 SQVTM and CDR2 ANQGSEA. The CDR3 length is 13 residues. CDR3 amino acids: CSVEDPNGETQYF. Written as DNA, the CDR3 is TGCAGCGTTGAGGACCCGAATGGGGAGACCCAGTACTTC.

This chain links TRBV5-1 with TRBJ1-2; D unresolved. CDR1 and CDR2 from the germline V gene are SGHRS and YFSETQ. Trimming removed 0 bases at V and 4 bases at J, with 10 bases between. The CDR3 consists of 14 residues. The CDR3, as DNA: TGCGCCAGCAGCTTGGGTACGGCGGCCTATGGCTACACCTTC. Amino acid sequence: CASSLGTAAYGYTF.

The chain carries TRBV28 and TRBJ2-7, with 7 bases that match TRBD2. This CDR3 is built from 16 residues. The trim removed 4 bases at V and 0 bases at J, leaving 9 bases unmatched. Germline CDR1 reads MDHEN; CDR2 reads SYDVKM. The CDR3 here is CASSSTGTKSSYEQYF. The CDR3 nucleotides are TGTGCCAGCAGTTCGACCGGGACTAAGAGCTCCTACGAGCAGTACTTC.